The entry that follows covers one TCR beta chain sequence. This entry comes from a study of radiotherapy plus CTLA-4 blockade in lung cancer. The CDR3 has 15 residues. CDR1 is MNHEY and CDR2 is SVGAGI in the germline V gene. Germline trimming cut 2 bases from V and 6 bases from J; bases unmatched to any gene: 7. Method: immunoSEQ multiplex PCR; TCRdb's copy keeps in-frame clones and lacks some. The sample lists tens of thousands of clones, more than 60% occurring once. This sequence originates from a human donor with non-small cell lung cancer who had a partial response to radiotherapy plus ipilimumab. Some clones in this sample may be carry-over from other donors' samples. The specimen was peripheral blood, collected from a patient treated with radiotherapy plus ipilimumab. The chain is built from TRBV6-5 and TRBJ2-3, with 8 bases aligning to TRBD2. The CDR3 sequence: CASSYEGLVSDTQYF. CDR3 coding DNA: TGTGCCAGCAGTTACGAGGGACTAGTTTCGGATACGCAGTATTTT.